This entry concerns a single T cell receptor beta chain. The CDR3 length is 16 residues. CDR1 is SGHDT, CDR2 YYEEEE, per germline. Between the trimmed V and J ends, which lost 2 bases and 0 bases, there was a span of 12 bases. TCRdb analysed the 5' RACE reads with MiXCR anew, one entry per CDR3 protein. Among over 150,000 distinct CDR3 sequences listed, roughly 13% were seen once. The entry originates in a study of CD8 T cells in ankylosing spondylitis. The V and J genes are TRBV5-6 and TRBJ2-4; D unclear. The sequencing sample was made of blood, either unsorted or a sorted T cell fraction (not recorded which). The clonotype was recovered from a male donor with ankylosing spondylitis or in good health (not recorded which). The DNA for the CDR3 is TGTGCCAGCAGCTTAAACGGCGTCATAGCCAAAAACATTCAGTACTTC. Residues: CASSLNGVIAKNIQYF.